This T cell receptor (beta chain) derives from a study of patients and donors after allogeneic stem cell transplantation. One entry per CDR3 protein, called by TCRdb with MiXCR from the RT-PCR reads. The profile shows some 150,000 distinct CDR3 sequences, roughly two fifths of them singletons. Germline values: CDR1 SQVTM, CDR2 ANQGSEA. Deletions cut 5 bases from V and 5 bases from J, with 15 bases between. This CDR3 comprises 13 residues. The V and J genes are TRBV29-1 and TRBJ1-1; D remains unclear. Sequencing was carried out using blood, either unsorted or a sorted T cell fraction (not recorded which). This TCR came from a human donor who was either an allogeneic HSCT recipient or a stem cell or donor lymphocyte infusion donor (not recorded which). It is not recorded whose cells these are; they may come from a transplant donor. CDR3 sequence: CSVTPYPSTEAFF. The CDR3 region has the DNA TGCAGCGTTACCCCCTACCCTTCGACTGAAGCTTTCTTT. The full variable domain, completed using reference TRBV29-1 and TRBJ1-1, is SAVISQKPSRDICQRGTSLTIQCQVDSQVTMMFWYRQQPGQSLTLIATANQGSEATYESGFVIDKFPISRPNLTFSTLTVSNMSPEDSSIYLCSVTPYPSTEAFFGQGTRLTVV.